This section outlines one T cell receptor beta chain sequence together with its context. The CDR3 sequence is 14 residues long. Deletions cut 4 bases from V and 2 bases from J, with 12 bases between. Looked up from germline, CDR1 is MDHEN and CDR2 is SYDVKM. This sample was taken from a study of blood T cell repertoires in COVID-19. Background on the study: COVID-19 samples from acute and convalescent phases originated in the United States, Italy and Spain. PBMCs, B-cell-depleted T cells, or T cells provided the cDNA or gDNA that made up the material.

How the authors handled the data: Estimation of nucleated cell counts was performed using reference gene primer amplification. The method was immunoSEQ multiplex PCR; TCRdb's version includes in-frame clones alone and lacks a portion of them. The V and J calls and clone size come from that table; D and trimming were worked out from the DNA. The sample includes some 400,000 clones, about 90% seen only once; the top ten take 2.3%. It was during active infection that Seattle patients were enrolled and then longitudinally followed. The rearrangement joins TRBV28 to TRBJ2-7, with a weak D call TRBD1 (5 bases). This clonotype originated in a woman in her sixties or seventies with COVID-19, enrolled during active disease. The sequenced sample was peripheral blood. CDR3 loop: CASSSGSLAYEQYF. The DNA for the CDR3 is TGTGCCAGCAGTTCAGGGTCACTTGCCTACGAGCAGTACTTC.